A single sample is the source of the 10 T cell receptor beta chains below, sequenced in a study of read filtering for tumor transcriptome and immune sequencing (dated by TCRdb to about 2020). Sequencing relied on an Illumina HiSeq 4000. TCR libraries were constructed from about 400 ng RNA using the Immunoverse kit, and molecular barcoded adaptors covering alpha/delta and beta/gamma chains were employed. In TCRdb, the public reads were trimmed at Q25 with fastp and aligned with MiXCR, with productive beta chains retained. CDR3 protein sequences are deduplicated, and each keeps its most common genes and DNA. Here the sample has roughly 93,000 distinct CDR3 sequences; about a fifth occur a single time. The ten largest clones add up to about an eighth of the sample. Sequencing was carried out using a population of CD138-negative cells sorted from bone marrow. The meaning of the sample's cell subset or site label: bone marrow mononuclear cells depleted of CD138+ plasma/myeloma cells by negative magnetic selection. These receptors were obtained from a donor over 35 with multiple myeloma.

In this sample, this clonotype turned up a few times. The chain has TRBV5-1 and TRBJ1-1; D is undetermined. The V end was cut by 2 bases, the J end by 2 bases, with 10 bases between. CDR1 is SGHRS, CDR2 YFSETQ, per germline. There are 14 residues in the CDR3. DNA for the CDR3: TGCGCCAGCAGCTTTTACTTGTCAAACACTGAAGCTTTCTTT. It encodes CASSFYLSNTEAFF.

This clonotype has ten or more counts. The rearrangement uses TRBV2 and TRBJ2-3, with TRBD2 matching over 11 bases. The CDR3 covers 15 residues. V was pared by 4 bases and J by 4 bases, with 4 bases of the junction left unmatched. Germline V lookup: CDR1 SNHLY, CDR2 FYNNEI. CDR3 coding DNA: TGTGCCAGCAGTGGTAGCGGGGGGGCCTCAGATACGCAGTATTTT. Amino acids: CASSGSGGASDTQYF.

This chain uses TRBV28 with TRBJ2-5; 7 positions match TRBD2. The CDR3 has 14 amino acids. Germline CDR1 is MDHEN and CDR2 is SYDVKM. V lost 2 bases, J lost 7 bases, and 7 bases stayed unmatched. The DNA of the CDR3 is TGTGCCAGCAGTTTAGGGCGGGGGTATGGGACCCAGTACTTC. Protein sequence: CASSLGRGYGTQYF.

This clonotype was seen a handful of times. The rearrangement joins TRBV27 to TRBJ1-1; D unresolved. The germline gives CDR1 MNHEY, CDR2 SMNVEV (reference sequence). This CDR3 is built from 11 residues. The V end lost 8 bases, the J end lost 3 bases, and 7 bases lay between the germline ends. The CDR3 region is CASFGYTEAFF. The CDR3 coding sequence is TGTGCCAGCTTCGGGTACACTGAAGCTTTCTTT.

This clonotype was observed at least ten times. The CDR3, as DNA: TGCAGTGCTAGTCCGCAAGCTAACTATGGCTACACCTTC. Translation gives CSASPQANYGYTF. V and J are TRBV20-1 and TRBJ1-2; D not resolved. This CDR3 comprises 13 residues. V lost 3 bases to trimming and J lost 0 bases, with 8 bases between them. Germline V gene data show CDR1 as DFQATT and CDR2 as SNEGSKA (reference sequence).

Concerning this clonotype: A much larger clone lies one base from this, so it may be a read error. V is TRBV28 and J is TRBJ1-1; unclear D gene. Between the trimmed V and J ends, which lost 3 bases and 3 bases, there was a span of 17 bases. Germline V gene data show CDR1 as MDHEN and CDR2 as SYDVKM. The CDR3 has 16 amino acids. The CDR3 is CASSFWQVPPDTEAFF. CDR3 nucleotides: TGTGCCAGCAGTTTCTGGCAGGTTCCCCCGGACACTGAAGCTTTCTTT.

This chain joins TRBV28 and TRBJ2-3; 7 nucleotides align to TRBD2. The CDR3 covers 16 residues. Germline V gives CDR1 MDHEN, CDR2 SYDVKM. The V segment lost 4 bases and the J segment 2 bases; nucleotides outside the gene matches: 9. CDR3 residues: CASSSPSSGDTDTQYF. CDR3 nucleotides: TGTGCCAGCAGTTCTCCCTCGAGCGGGGACACAGATACGCAGTATTTT.

The V call is TRBV7-9, the J call TRBJ2-3; D possibly corresponds to TRBD1 (6 bases). The CDR3 spans 17 residues. Germline V gives CDR1 SEHNR, CDR2 FQNEAQ (reference sequence). V dropped 5 bases and J dropped 5 bases, with 23 bases sitting between them. This chain's CDR3 is CASSPVDSPQRGDTQYF. The CDR3 nucleotides are TGTGCCAGCAGCCCCGTGGACAGCCCGCAGAGAGGAGATACGCAGTATTTT.

Ten or more counts support this clonotype. The chain combines TRBV28 with TRBJ2-1; no clear D gene. CDR1 is MDHEN and CDR2 is SYDVKM in the germline V gene. The CDR3 has 12 residues. Trimming removed 4 bases at V and 7 bases at J, with 8 bases between. The CDR3 coding sequence is TGTGCCAGCAGTTCCTCTCTAAATGAGCAGTTCTTC. This sequence encodes CASSSSLNEQFF.

As for this clonotype: This sequence may be a read error, since a much larger clone differs from it by one base. The chain recombines TRBV2 with TRBJ2-2; 9 bases are a match to TRBD1. Looked up from germline, CDR1 is SNHLY and CDR2 is FYNNEI. This CDR3 region has 17 residues. The V gene end was trimmed by 5 bases and the J gene end by 9 bases; junction bases not matched to a gene: 16. The CDR3 loop reads CASSWDRDDPRTRELFF. In DNA form, the CDR3 reads TGTGCCAGCAGTTGGGACAGGGACGATCCGAGGACCAGGGAGCTGTTTTTT.